What follows are 23 T cell receptor beta chains derived from one specimen sequenced in a study of spatial heterogeneity in lung cancer. Stated time point: sample taken at primary tumor resection. Whole RNA was taken from tumor, nontumor lung or frozen PBMC; it was then sequenced unsorted. TCRdb called the 5' RACE reads again in MiXCR, with one record for every CDR3 protein. The repertoire holds under 2,000 distinct CDR3 sequences, around 7.6% seen once, with 20% to 25% in the top ten. The sample consisted of normal lung tissue next to the tumor, taken at surgery. The receptors were sampled from a male donor with early-stage non-small cell lung cancer.

Only a few counts were recorded for this clonotype. This beta chain is an off-target read within a library intended for alpha chains, so its frequency means little. The V call is TRBV29-1, the J call TRBJ1-2, with a tentative D call TRBD1 (6 bases). V lost 0 bases and J 8 bases, leaving 13 bases between the germline ends. This CDR3 region has 13 residues. In germline, CDR1 is SQVTM, CDR2 ANQGSEA. CDR3 sequence (DNA): TGCAGCGTTGAAGATTTGGGGGCGAGAGGCTACACCTTC. This gives the protein CSVEDLGARGYTF.

In this sample, this clonotype is medium-sized. This beta chain represents an off-target read in a library built for alpha chains; its size is of limited meaning. The chain links TRBV7-9 to TRBJ2-3; no clear D gene. The CDR3 loop spans 15 amino acids. V lost 2 bases and J lost 4, with 13 bases in between. Germline V lookup: CDR1 SEHNR, CDR2 FQNEAQ (reference sequence). The CDR3 here is CASSLLPAKADTQYF. The DNA for the CDR3 is TGTGCCAGCAGCTTATTACCCGCGAAGGCAGATACGCAGTATTTT.

This clonotype came up many times. Found in a library prepared for alpha chains, this beta chain is an off-target read, and its abundance has little meaning. The rearrangement uses TRBV4-3 and TRBJ2-7; TRBD1 aligns across 8 bases. Germline-derived CDR1 and CDR2 are LGHNA and YSLEER. The CDR3 has 13 amino acids. Germline trimming cut 2 bases from V and 7 bases from J; bases unmatched to any gene: 4. The CDR3 nucleotides read TGCGCCAGCAGCCAAAGGACAGGGCGGGAGCAGTACTTC. Its protein product is CASSQRTGREQYF.

With regard to this clonotype: Possible read error: a much larger clone is one base away. Because this beta chain is a stray read in a library intended to capture alpha chains, its abundance should not be given much weight. The chain is built from TRBV5-1 and TRBJ1-1, with no clear D. The CDR3 sequence is 14 residues long. Looked up from germline, CDR1 is SGHRS and CDR2 is YFSETQ. The CDR3 is CASSLGTDNTEASF. The DNA of the CDR3 is TGCGCCAGCAGCTTGGGGACGGATAACACTGAAGCTTCCTTT.

In this sample, this clonotype is medium-sized. The library was designed around alpha chains, so this beta chain is a stray read whose abundance carries little weight. The chain has TRBV29-1 and TRBJ2-3, with 7 nucleotides matching TRBD1. The CDR3 is 12 amino acids. The trim removed 3 bases at V and 8 bases at J, leaving 5 bases unmatched. The germline CDR1 and CDR2 sequences are SQVTM and ANQGSEA. For the CDR3, the DNA is TGCAGCGTTGAGCCCCGACAGGGTACGCAGTATTTT. This encodes CSVEPRQGTQYF.

By frequency in the sample, this clonotype is medium-sized. This beta chain is an unintended read in a library built for alpha chains; its size means little. The V and J genes are TRBV12-5 and TRBJ2-6; a weak D match, TRBD1 (6 bases). CDR3 length equals 17 residues. Germline assignment: CDR1 LGHNT and CDR2 FRNRAP. V dropped 7 bases and J dropped 0 bases, with 16 bases sitting between them. The CDR3 DNA sequence: TGTGCTAGTGCCTCCGGGACATTCAGCTCTGGGGCCAACGTCCTGACTTTC. Its translation: CASASGTFSSGANVLTF.

This clonotype is medium-sized (0.01 to 0.1%) within its sample. This beta chain appears as a stray read in a library generated for alpha chains; its size is not informative. The chain joins TRBV3-1 to TRBJ2-1; 10 bases are a match to TRBD2. CDR3 length: 16 residues. Per germline, CDR1 LGHDT and CDR2 YNNKEL (reference sequence). After removal of 5 bases from V and 6 bases from J, the junction contained 10 bases not matched to a gene. Here the CDR3 DNA reads TGTGCCAGCAGCTTTTCTAGCGGGAGTGTCCTCAATGAGCAGTTCTTC. This sequence encodes CASSFSSGSVLNEQFF.

This clonotype is deemed medium-sized. This beta chain appears as a stray read in a library generated for alpha chains; its size is not informative. J is TRBJ2-1 and V is TRBV7-2, with D tentatively TRBD1 (5 bases). The germline CDR1 and CDR2 sequences are SGHTA and FQGNSA. The CDR3 is 13 residues long. Trimming took 5 bases from V and 10 from J, leaving 15 bases between them. CDR3 in amino acids: CASSTSGLEEQFF. The DNA for the CDR3 is TGTGCCAGCAGCACGTCAGGGCTGGAGGAGCAGTTCTTC.

As concerns this clonotype: A library prepared for alpha chains yielded this beta chain as an off-target read; its size is of little meaning. The gene calls are TRBV20-1 and TRBJ2-3, with D perhaps TRBD2 (6 bases). V was shortened by 3 bases and J by 4 bases, with 17 bases between the two germline ends. The CDR3 covers 15 residues. Germline CDR1 reads DFQATT; CDR2 reads SNEGSKA (reference sequence). This chain's CDR3 is CSASPGTLFPDTQYF. The CDR3 DNA reads TGCAGTGCTAGCCCCGGGACTCTATTTCCAGATACGCAGTATTTT.

Comment on this clonotype: The library was built for alpha chains, so this beta chain is an off-target read and its size means little. The chain carries TRBV7-2 and TRBJ1-6, with D unresolved. Trimming removed 2 bases from V and 6 bases from J, with 8 bases in between. The CDR3 consists of 14 residues. Germline-derived CDR1 and CDR2 are SGHTA and FQGNSA. DNA for the CDR3: TGTGCCAGCAGCTTAAGGCAGACTAATTCACCCCTCCACTTT. Protein product: CASSLRQTNSPLHF.

In the case of this clonotype: This beta chain came through as a stray read in a library set up for alpha chains, and its size says little. The CDR3: CASSTGQASYEQYF. CDR3 coding DNA: TGTGCCAGCAGCACTGGACAGGCCTCCTACGAGCAGTACTTC. The rearrangement joins TRBV5-4 to TRBJ2-7; 7 bases match TRBD1. Germline trimming cut 4 bases from V and 0 bases from J; bases unmatched to any gene: 4. This CDR3 is built from 14 residues. The germline gives CDR1 SGHNT, CDR2 YYREEE (reference sequence). The entire variable domain, with the rest obtained from reference TRBV5-4 and TRBJ2-7, is as follows: ETGVTQSPTHLIKTRGQQVTLRCSSQSGHNTVSWYQQALGQGPQFIFQYYREEENGRGNFPPRFSGLQFPNYSSELNVNALELDDSALYLCASSTGQASYEQYFGPGTRLTVT.

This clonotype qualifies as medium-sized. This beta chain came through as a stray read in a library set up for alpha chains, and its size says little. The gene calls are TRBV6-2 or TRBV6-3 and TRBJ2-5; 7 bases agree with TRBD2. The CDR3 has 16 residues. Germline V CDR1 and CDR2: MNHEY, SVGEGT. Trimming removed 5 bases from V and 7 bases from J; junction bases left unmatched: 16. Here the CDR3 DNA reads TGTGCCAGCAGTCAAGAGAGGACTAGACCGCGGCGGACCCAGTACTTC. Encoded protein: CASSQERTRPRRTQYF.

By sample share, this clonotype is medium-sized (0.01 to 0.1%). This beta chain turned up in a library designed for alpha chains; as an off-target read, its abundance says little. This rearrangement joins TRBV7-9 to TRBJ2-1; no definite D call. The CDR3 totals 15 residues. Per the germline V gene, CDR1 is SEHNR and CDR2 is FQNEAQ (reference sequence). The ends were cut back, 2 bases at V and 6 bases at J, with 14 bases in the middle. The CDR3 sequence is CASSLLARNINEQFF. DNA for the CDR3: TGTGCCAGCAGCTTACTTGCTAGGAACATCAATGAGCAGTTCTTC.

By frequency in the sample, this clonotype is medium-sized (0.01 to 0.1%). This beta chain is a stray read from a library made for alpha chains; its abundance is not meaningful. J is TRBJ2-3 and V is TRBV9; D gene uncertain. CDR1 is SGDLS, CDR2 YYNGEE, per germline. With 1 base removed from V and 2 bases from J, the gap between germline ends came to 11 bases. The CDR3 sequence is 15 residues long. The CDR3 loop reads CASSVSQEPTDTQYF. The CDR3 DNA sequence: TGTGCCAGCAGCGTAAGCCAGGAGCCCACAGATACGCAGTATTTT. The whole variable domain, remainder taken from reference TRBV9 and TRBJ2-3, is DSGVTQTPKHLITATGQRVTLRCSPRSGDLSVYWYQQSLDQGLQFLIQYYNGEERAKGNILERFSAQQFPDLHSELNLSSLELGDSALYFCASSVSQEPTDTQYFGPGTRLTVL.

This clonotype is large (0.1 to 1%) by share. This beta chain is a stray sequence in a library constructed for alpha chains; its clone size is not meaningful. This chain joins TRBV30 and TRBJ2-2, with no clear D. This CDR3 comprises 13 residues. Trimming took off 0 bases at V and 3 bases at J, with 5 bases between the two ends. In germline, CDR1 is GTSNPN, CDR2 SVGIG (reference sequence). CDR3 in amino acids: CAWSVMDTGELFF. DNA of the CDR3: TGTGCCTGGAGTGTAATGGACACCGGGGAGCTGTTTTTT.

This clonotype is deemed medium-sized. Little can be read into the size of this beta chain, an off-target read in a library designed for alpha chains. The chain is built from TRBV6-2 or TRBV6-3 and TRBJ2-7, with D perhaps matching TRBD2 (5 bases). This CDR3 is built from 13 residues. V lost 5 bases to trimming and J lost 4 bases, with 12 bases between them. The V gene's germline CDR1 is MNHEY and CDR2 SVGEGT. The CDR3 reads CASSNGMGYEQYF. The CDR3 nucleotides read TGTGCCAGCAGTAACGGGATGGGGTACGAGCAGTACTTC.

In its sample, this clonotype ranks as medium-sized. This beta chain slipped into a library made for alpha chains as a stray read, so its size is not meaningful. This chain joins TRBV20-1 and TRBJ1-2; no clear D. V was cut by 3 bases and J by 4 bases, with 21 bases left in between. The CDR3 is 16 residues long. The V gene's germline CDR1 is DFQATT and CDR2 SNEGSKA (reference sequence). The CDR3 is CSASSVGKDDPYGYTF. CDR3 DNA sequence: TGCAGTGCTAGTTCTGTCGGCAAGGACGACCCCTATGGCTACACCTTC.

This clonotype showed up just a few times. This beta chain is an unintended read in a library built for alpha chains; its size means little. The rearrangement uses TRBV5-6 and TRBJ2-1, with 10 bases lining up with TRBD2. V lost 2 bases and J lost 7; bases outside the gene matches: 6. CDR3 length: 15 amino acids. Germline loops: CDR1 SGHDT, CDR2 YYEEEE. For the CDR3, the DNA is TGTGCCAGCAGCTTACTAGCGGGAACATCAAATGAGCAGTTCTTC. Its protein product is CASSLLAGTSNEQFF.

This clonotype counts as medium-sized. This beta chain represents an off-target read in a library built for alpha chains; its size is of limited meaning. The J gene is TRBJ2-7, the V gene TRBV7-2; 14 bases agree with TRBD2. The germline V gene encodes CDR1 SGHTA and CDR2 FQGNSA. V gave up 5 bases and J gave up 6 bases; unmatched junction bases: 3. The CDR3 totals 14 residues. The CDR3 loop is CASSLTSGRGEQYF. CDR3 in DNA: TGTGCCAGCAGCCTGACTAGCGGGAGGGGCGAGCAGTACTTC.

This clonotype is medium-sized by share. This beta chain came through as a stray read in a library set up for alpha chains, and its size says little. The rearrangement uses TRBV6-5 and TRBJ1-1; no firm D call. This CDR3 is 14 amino acids long. V was shortened by 1 base and J by 0 bases, with 6 bases between the two germline ends. Germline V gives CDR1 MNHEY, CDR2 SVGAGI. The CDR3 DNA follows: TGTGCCAGCAGTTACTTAGGGATGAACACTGAAGCTTTCTTT. Protein product: CASSYLGMNTEAFF.

This clonotype rates as medium-sized (0.01 to 0.1%). The library was built for alpha chains, so this beta chain is an off-target read and its size means little. The chain combines TRBV7-2 with TRBJ1-3; possible D gene TRBD1, 5 bases. Germline V gives CDR1 SGHTA, CDR2 FQGNSA. CDR3 length equals 17 residues. The V end was cut by 3 bases, the J end by 0 bases, with 15 bases between. The CDR3 bases are TGTGCCAGCAGCTTGGGGGTTAGTCCGGACTCTGGAAACACCATATATTTT. This encodes CASSLGVSPDSGNTIYF.

By share, this clonotype ranks as medium-sized (0.01 to 0.1%). Because the library targeted alpha chains, this beta chain is an off-target read whose size means little. The chain is built from TRBV6-1 and TRBJ1-5; D is unclear. The CDR3 has 15 amino acids. The ends were cut back, 8 bases at V and 2 bases at J, with 16 bases in the middle. Germline lookup yields CDR1 MNHNS and CDR2 SASEGT. In DNA form, the CDR3 reads TGTGCCAGCGCCTGGGAGGGCGAAGGCAATCAGCCCCAGCATTTT. Translating gives CASAWEGEGNQPQHF.

This clonotype was seen many times. This beta chain slipped into a library made for alpha chains as a stray read, so its size is not meaningful. This chain connects TRBV29-1 to TRBJ2-3, with D unresolved. The CDR3 is 11 residues long. The V end was cut by 8 bases, the J end by 5 bases, with 11 bases between. Germline V CDR1 and CDR2: SQVTM, ANQGSEA. The CDR3 here is CSTNTGDTQYF. The CDR3 DNA sequence: TGCAGCACCAACACCGGAGATACGCAGTATTTT.